There are a few counts of the clone carrying this TCR beta chain. Its target is not known. Trimming cost V 6 bases and J 2 bases, with 12 bases left between them. This CDR3 region has 14 residues. The germline CDR1 and CDR2 sequences are SNHLY and FYNNEI. This sample is part of a study of cytomegalovirus exposure and HLA in healthy donors. Researchers ran the PCR with 60 Vbeta and 13 Jbeta primers. Measured with immunoSEQ multiplex PCR; TCRdb has only the in-frame clones, and not every one. The sample has around 100,000 clones, 76% seen once. Study-wide results and limits: In a later analysis, V- and J-gene trimming of beta chains associated with a DCLRE1C missense variant, replicated independently. Later analysis showed most CMV-associated TCR beta chains appearing HLA-restricted.

Though nominally healthy at sampling, donors likely had unrecorded immune exposures. The sample was PBMCs. J is TRBJ2-3 and V is TRBV2; a possible D gene is TRBD2 (6 bases). This receptor was taken from a woman under 30 in good health and CMV-seropositive. The CDR3 nucleotides read TGTGCCAGCAGCCTGGGACTTTCCACAGATACGCAGTATTTT. Translated, it gives CASSLGLSTDTQYF. The full variable domain, its missing parts supplied by reference TRBV2 and TRBJ2-3, is EPEVTQTPSHQVTQMGQEVILRCVPISNHLYFYWYRQILGQKVEFLVSFYNNEISEKSEIFDDQFSVERPDGSNFTLKIRSTKLEDSAMYFCASSLGLSTDTQYFGPGTRLTVL.